The rows below give T cell receptor beta chains drawn from one sample of a study of glioma-infiltrating T cells. Each CDR3 protein is one row after TCRdb ran MiXCR on the multiplex PCR reads. The table has roughly 100,000 distinct CDR3 sequences, 25% to 35% seen once. Input material: glioma tissue, nonneoplastic brain tissue, or PBMCs (not recorded which). These receptors originate from a human donor with low-grade glioma or glioblastoma, undergoing nonglioma brain surgery, or in good health (not recorded which). Both conserved end residues are part of each CDR3.

v_gene,CDR3aa
TRBV19,CASRAGADYEQYF
TRBV6-1,CASSSVELAGGTYEQFF
TRBV12-3/TRBV12-4,CASSFGAPAAASSYNEQFF
TRBV6-1,CASSTLAVGTDTQYF
TRBV27,CASKMMANTEAFF
TRBV5-1,CASSPRQGRSGGYTF
TRBV5-5,CASSPPSDEQFF
TRBV28,CASSSHGRLAGQETQYF
TRBV7-2,CASNGGTKNEQYF
TRBV29-1,CSVDLRDSGYEQYF
TRBV20-1,CSARTYRGRSTGELFF
TRBV27,CASKAGLPSGANVLTF
TRBV11-2,CASQQGNANTGELFF
TRBV7-2,CASSFYGTGYEQYF
TRBV25-1,CASSDYTQYF
TRBV7-2,CASSPRDRGYADTQYF
TRBV12-3/TRBV12-4,CASSLTAGTGYGYTF
TRBV27,CASSLWNPGLGLQSQETQYF
TRBV12-3/TRBV12-4,CAMVRDGPYEQYF
TRBV7-2,CASSFLGYYNEQFF
TRBV28,CASSLGRGNQPQHF
TRBV6-6,CASSPRPWVPGSAYEQYF
TRBV7-9,CASSLLVQAETQYF
TRBV20-1,CSARSRSGTGANVLTF
TRBV20-1,CSATTGGGAAYEQYF
TRBV20-1,CSANRGGQNLQYF
TRBV27,CASGRQAGAAETQYF